This entry features one T cell receptor (beta chain) sequence. The CDR3 has 16 residues. The germline V and J ends were trimmed by 4 bases and 3 bases, with 16 bases remaining between them. Germline loops: CDR1 SGHTA, CDR2 FQGTGA. Study processing details: The assay estimated nucleated cells by amplifying reference gene primers. The repertoire was sequenced with immunoSEQ multiplex PCR; TCRdb's copy has only in-frame clones and lacks some. From that table come the V and J calls and clone size; the DNA was used to work out D and trimming. The sample has 450,000 or so clones; about 87% are singletons. The entry originates in a study of blood T cell repertoires in COVID-19. At the level of the study: Italy, Spain and the United States were the sources of the convalescent and acute COVID-19 samples. Nucleic acid was either cDNA or gDNA, and it came from T cells, B-cell-depleted T cells, or PBMCs.

Seattle participants joined during active infection and were tracked over time. The sequence was collected from a man younger than 30 with COVID-19, enrolled during active disease. Sample: peripheral blood. The chain combines TRBV7-3 with TRBJ2-1; possibly TRBD2 for D (5 bases). DNA for the CDR3: TGTGCCAGCAGCTCGGCGGCGGGTTCAGGCTACAATGAGCAGTTCTTC. Its translation: CASSSAAGSGYNEQFF.